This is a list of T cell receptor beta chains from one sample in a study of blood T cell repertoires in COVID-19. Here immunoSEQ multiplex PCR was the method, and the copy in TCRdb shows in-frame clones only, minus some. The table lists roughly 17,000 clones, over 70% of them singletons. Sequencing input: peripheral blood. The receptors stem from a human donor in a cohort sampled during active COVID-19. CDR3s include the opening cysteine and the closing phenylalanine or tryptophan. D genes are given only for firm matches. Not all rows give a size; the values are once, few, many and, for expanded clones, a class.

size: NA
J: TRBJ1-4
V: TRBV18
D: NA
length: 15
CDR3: CASSPRGGEGEKLFF
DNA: TGTGCCAGCTCACCAAGGGGAGGGGAAGGTGAAAAACTGTTTTTT

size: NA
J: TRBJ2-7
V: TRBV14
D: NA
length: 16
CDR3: CASSPRTRDTAYEQYF
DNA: TGTGCCAGCAGCCCGAGGACCCGGGACACCGCCTACGAGCAGTACTTC

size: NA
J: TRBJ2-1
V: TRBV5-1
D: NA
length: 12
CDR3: CASSFSSNEQFF
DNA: TGCGCCAGCAGTTTTAGTAGCAATGAGCAGTTCTTC

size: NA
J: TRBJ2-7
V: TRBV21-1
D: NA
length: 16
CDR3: CASSKKKDRRVHEQYF
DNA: TGTGCCAGCAGCAAAAAAAAGGACAGGAGAGTACACGAGCAGTACTTC

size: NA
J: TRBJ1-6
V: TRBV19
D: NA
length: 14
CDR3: CASSQEGQRSPLHF
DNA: TGTGCCAGTTCTCAAGAGGGTCAAAGATCACCCCTCCACTTT

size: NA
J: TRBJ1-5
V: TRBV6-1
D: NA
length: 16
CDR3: CASSEMAGGSNQPQHF
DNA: TGTGCCAGCAGTGAAATGGCTGGGGGGAGCAATCAGCCCCAGCATTTT

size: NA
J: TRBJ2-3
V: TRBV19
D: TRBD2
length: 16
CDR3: CASSIGSGRGADTQYF
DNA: TGTGCCAGTAGTATAGGTAGCGGGAGAGGCGCAGATACGCAGTATTTT

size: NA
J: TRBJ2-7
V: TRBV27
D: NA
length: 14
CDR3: CASSLSRSGKEQYF
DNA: TGTGCCAGCAGTTTATCGAGATCCGGGAAAGAGCAGTACTTC

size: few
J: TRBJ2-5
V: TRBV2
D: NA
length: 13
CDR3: CASSGGYQETQYF
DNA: TGTGCCAGCAGTGGAGGGTACCAAGAGACCCAGTACTTC

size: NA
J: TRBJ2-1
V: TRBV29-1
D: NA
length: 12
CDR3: CSVGRTYNEQFF
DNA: TGCAGCGTTGGAAGGACTTACAATGAGCAGTTCTTC

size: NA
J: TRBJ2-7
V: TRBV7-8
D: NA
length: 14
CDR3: CASSLGAVSYEQYF
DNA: TGTGCCAGCAGCTTGGGGGCCGTTTCCTACGAGCAGTACTTC

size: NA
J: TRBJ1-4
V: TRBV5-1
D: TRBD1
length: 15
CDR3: CASSLTGTAEEKLFF
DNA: TGCGCCAGCAGCTTGACCGGGACAGCGGAGGAAAAACTGTTTTTT

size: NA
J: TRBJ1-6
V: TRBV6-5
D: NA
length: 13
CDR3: CASSTGQNSPLHF
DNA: TGTGCCAGCAGTACCGGACAGAATTCACCCCTCCACTTT

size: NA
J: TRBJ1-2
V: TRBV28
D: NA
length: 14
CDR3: CASSLLERSYGYTF
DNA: TGTGCCAGCAGTTTACTCGAGAGGTCCTATGGCTACACCTTC

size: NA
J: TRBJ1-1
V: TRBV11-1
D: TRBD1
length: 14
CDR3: CASSTWTGGFGAFF
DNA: TGTGCCAGCAGCACCTGGACAGGGGGATTCGGAGCTTTCTTT

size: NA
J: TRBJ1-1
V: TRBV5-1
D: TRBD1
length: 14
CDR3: CASSSDRGSTEAFF
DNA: TGCGCCAGCAGCTCGGACAGGGGTTCGACTGAAGCTTTCTTT

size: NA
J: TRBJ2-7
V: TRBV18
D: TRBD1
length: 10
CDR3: CASRGTGHHF
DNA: TGTGCCAGCCGGGGGACAGGTCATCACTTC

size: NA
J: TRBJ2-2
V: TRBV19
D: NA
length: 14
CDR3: CASNRELGHRELFF
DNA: TGTGCCAGTAACAGGGAATTGGGTCACCGGGAGCTGTTTTTT

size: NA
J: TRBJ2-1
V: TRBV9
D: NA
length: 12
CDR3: CASSAGGTEQFF
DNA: TGTGCCAGCAGCGCAGGGGGGACGGAACAGTTCTTC

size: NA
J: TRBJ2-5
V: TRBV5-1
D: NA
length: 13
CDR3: CASSLAYKETQYF
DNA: TGCGCCAGCAGCTTGGCCTATAAAGAGACCCAGTACTTC

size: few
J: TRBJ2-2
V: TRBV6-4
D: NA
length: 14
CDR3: CASSDAEGAGELFF
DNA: TGTGCCAGCAGTGACGCGGAAGGGGCCGGGGAGCTGTTTTTT

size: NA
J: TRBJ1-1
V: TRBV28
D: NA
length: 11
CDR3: CASRSTGYAFF
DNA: TGTGCCAGCAGATCAACAGGGTACGCTTTCTTT

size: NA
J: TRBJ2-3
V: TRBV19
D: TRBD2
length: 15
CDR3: CASRGWGGGTDTQYF
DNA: TGTGCCAGTAGAGGCTGGGGGGGAGGCACAGATACGCAGTATTTT

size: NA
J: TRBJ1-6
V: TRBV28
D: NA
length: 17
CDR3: CASSSGQGGSYNSPLHF
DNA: TGTGCCAGCAGTTCAGGGCAGGGAGGGTCCTATAATTCACCCCTCCACTTT

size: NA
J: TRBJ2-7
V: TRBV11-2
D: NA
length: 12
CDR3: CASSKTPYEQYF
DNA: TGTGCCAGCAGCAAGACACCCTACGAGCAGTACTTC

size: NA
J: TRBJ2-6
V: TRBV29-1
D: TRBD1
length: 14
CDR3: CSVETGVGANVLTF
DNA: TGCAGCGTTGAAACAGGGGTCGGGGCCAACGTCCTGACTTTC